Detailed here is one TCR beta chain. Antigen: not known. Every one of the patients relapsed after autologous stem cell transplantation (brentuximab vedotin exposure was variable). This sample stems from a study of PD-1 blockade in classical Hodgkin lymphoma. This CDR3 spans 12 amino acids. Deletions cut 3 bases from V and 8 bases from J, with 10 bases between. In germline, CDR1 is SNHLY, CDR2 FYNNEI. General observations from the study: Unlike CD8+ TCR diversity, which did not rise significantly by C4D1, CD4+ TCR diversity did. Compared with healthy donors, newly diagnosed patients reportedly showed lower baseline TCR diversity.

Method: immunoSEQ multiplex PCR; TCRdb's copy keeps in-frame clones and lacks some. The sample holds some 10,000 clones; roughly 80% are singletons and the top ten take less than 11%. Sequences were derived from peripheral blood mononuclear cells (PBMCs), sampled at baseline. The V and J genes are TRBV2 and TRBJ1-2; D remains unclear. The clonotype comes from a human donor with classical Hodgkin lymphoma. The CDR3 DNA sequence: TGTGCCAGCAGTGAGCTTTCGTGGGGCTACACCTTC. Translated, it gives CASSELSWGYTF.